This T cell receptor beta chain comes out of a study of metastatic and nonmetastatic thyroid tumors. As for the study in general: The comparison covered peripheral blood and tumor or nodule tissue in malignant and benign thyroid patients.

General study points: In blood and tumor, TCR beta diversity was reportedly significantly higher in malignant thyroid tumors than in benign nodules.

On this clone itself: Its target is not known.

Per the authors' pipeline: A classifier for distant metastasis in papillary thyroid cancer was constructed using CDR3 differences observed across clinicopathological groups. TCRdb reanalyzed the PCR reads via MiXCR. TCRdb's processing, not the authors', yielded these V and J calls. There are roughly 32,000 clones in the sample; roughly 7.1% occur only once, and 43% lies in the top ten. Thyroid surgery was performed in patients who had received no treatment beforehand. The ends lost 5 bases at V and 10 bases at J; junction bases unmatched: 9. Per germline, CDR1 SGHRS and CDR2 YFSETQ. The CDR3 totals 14 residues.

Sequencing was performed on blood. The origin of this receptor is a female donor with papillary thyroid cancer or a benign thyroid nodule (not recorded which). Some clones in this sample may be carry-over from other donors' samples. The chain combines TRBV5-1 with TRBJ1-6; TRBD1 matches 7 bases. CDR3 loop: CASSSGTALSPLHF. CDR3 sequence (DNA): TGCGCCAGCAGTTCCGGGACAGCTCTATCACCCCTCCACTTT. The variable domain in full, completed from reference TRBV5-1 and TRBJ1-6, reads KAGVTQTPRYLIKTRGQQVTLSCSPISGHRSVSWYQQTPGQGLQFLFEYFSETQRNKGNFPGRFSGRQFSNSRSEMNVSTLELGDSALYLCASSSGTALSPLHFGNGTRLTVT.